This is a list of T cell receptor beta chains from one sample in a study of blood T cell repertoires in COVID-19. Method: immunoSEQ multiplex PCR; TCRdb's copy keeps in-frame clones and lacks some. Among about 230,000 clones, 80% to 85% were seen once, and the ten largest hold around 27%. Sequencing was performed on peripheral blood. These TCRs come from a man aged 40-50 years with acute or convalescent COVID-19. Both conserved end residues are trimmed from each CDR3.

J gene | V gene | CDR3 protein
TRBJ2-2 | TRBV6-5 | ASSYWRTINTGELF
TRBJ1-1 | TRBV7-9 | ASSSDTTEAF
TRBJ1-1 | TRBV6-6 | ASSYGGGNTEAF
TRBJ2-1 | TRBV9 | ASSVDRGNEQF
TRBJ2-6 | TRBV7-2 | ASSLLKQGASSGANVLT
TRBJ2-7 | TRBV5-1 | ASSLGFGDYEQY
TRBJ1-1 | TRBV9 | ASRPPRGWEGKAF
TRBJ1-1 | TRBV4-3 | ASSQGWGEGNTEAF
TRBJ1-1 | TRBV10-1 | ASSVQVNTEAF
TRBJ1-1 | TRBV5-1 | ASQSGTSGAF
TRBJ1-2 | TRBV28 | ASSLGGLNGYT
TRBJ2-7 | TRBV5-6 | ASSRGVLYEQY
TRBJ2-1 | TRBV2 | ATGTSGYNEQF
TRBJ1-1 | TRBV6-5 | ASNRGQGWTEAF
TRBJ2-3 | TRBV7-2 | ASSLTGGSTDTQY
TRBJ2-3 | TRBV7-2 | ASSLYCGRAPDTQY
TRBJ1-5 | TRBV27 | ASSTPGQPQH
TRBJ1-2 | TRBV5-1 | ASSSRDRADGYT
TRBJ2-1 | TRBV5-4 | ASSLSAGNEQF
TRBJ1-2 | TRBV18 | ASSPPAGFLGGYT
TRBJ2-5 | TRBV5-1 | ASSLASRRVGTQY
TRBJ1-5 | TRBV19 | ASSIGFRYNQPQH
TRBJ1-1 | TRBV25-1 | ASSDWDTVNTEAF
TRBJ1-6 | TRBV18 | ASSPGLGNSPLH
TRBJ1-1 | TRBV6-1 | ASSEARESLVAF
TRBJ2-1 | TRBV5-1 | ASSLTDRMYNEQF
TRBJ2-2 | TRBV6-4 | ASSSGTTNTGELF
TRBJ1-1 | TRBV7-2 | ASSWDRLNTEAF
TRBJ1-6 | TRBV6-5 | ASSYSGTLLRSLH
TRBJ1-5 | TRBV19 | ASSPTGTASNQPQH
TRBJ2-5 | TRBV3-1/TRBV3-2 | ASSPEGRAQY
TRBJ1-5 | TRBV6-2/TRBV6-3 | ASSYVSPGEPQH
TRBJ1-2 | TRBV7-9 | ASSADRVNGYT
TRBJ1-5 | TRBV19 | ATRDRNSNQPQH
TRBJ1-2 | TRBV19 | ASSSPGTGQGAGYT
TRBJ1-6 | TRBV21-1 | ASSPKSRSSPLH
TRBJ1-2 | TRBV11-2 | ASSLLGQGFDYGYT
TRBJ2-3 | TRBV6-6 | ASSRRHGGRPTDTQY
TRBJ2-5 | TRBV3-1/TRBV3-2 | ASSLSGRGETQY